This T cell receptor (beta chain) was found in a study of blood T cells in healthy people across ages. Study findings and constraints: The percentage of naive T cells correlated strongly with TCR beta diversity. PBMCs were not sorted, which prevented a conclusive comparison of naive versus antigen-experienced cells.

Russia was home to the donors, healthy Caucasian individuals aged 6 to 90. The CDR3 covers 18 residues. Per germline, CDR1 KGHDR and CDR2 SFDVKD. V was clipped by 4 bases and J by 2 bases; unmatched bases: 12. Then a second PCR, running roughly 7 to 11 cycles, was carried out with a sample-barcoded 5' primer and a J-beta primer mix. MiXCR, applied by TCRdb to the 5' RACE reads, yields one record per CDR3 protein. This table holds some 1.5 million distinct CDR3 sequences, under 30% found once. This clonotype occurred a few times. Its antigen is as yet unknown. This clonotype originated in a woman aged 30 to 39 in good health. The specimen was blood. J is TRBJ1-2 and V is TRBV24-1; 10 bases agree with TRBD1. CDR3: CATSDGTGAIQPNYGYTF. For the CDR3, the DNA is TGTGCCACCAGTGACGGGACAGGGGCAATCCAACCCAACTATGGCTACACCTTC.